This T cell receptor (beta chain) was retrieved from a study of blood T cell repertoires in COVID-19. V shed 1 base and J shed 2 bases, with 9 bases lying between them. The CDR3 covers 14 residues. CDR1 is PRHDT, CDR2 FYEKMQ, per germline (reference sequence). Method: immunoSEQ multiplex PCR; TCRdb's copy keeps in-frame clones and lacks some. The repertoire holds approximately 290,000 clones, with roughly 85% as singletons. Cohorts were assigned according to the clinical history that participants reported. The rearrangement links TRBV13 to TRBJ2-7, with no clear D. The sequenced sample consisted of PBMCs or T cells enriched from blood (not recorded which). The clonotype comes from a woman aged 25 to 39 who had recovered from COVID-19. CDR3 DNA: TGTGCCAGCAGCTTAGTCGGCAGGCCCTACGAGCAGTACTTC. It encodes CASSLVGRPYEQYF.